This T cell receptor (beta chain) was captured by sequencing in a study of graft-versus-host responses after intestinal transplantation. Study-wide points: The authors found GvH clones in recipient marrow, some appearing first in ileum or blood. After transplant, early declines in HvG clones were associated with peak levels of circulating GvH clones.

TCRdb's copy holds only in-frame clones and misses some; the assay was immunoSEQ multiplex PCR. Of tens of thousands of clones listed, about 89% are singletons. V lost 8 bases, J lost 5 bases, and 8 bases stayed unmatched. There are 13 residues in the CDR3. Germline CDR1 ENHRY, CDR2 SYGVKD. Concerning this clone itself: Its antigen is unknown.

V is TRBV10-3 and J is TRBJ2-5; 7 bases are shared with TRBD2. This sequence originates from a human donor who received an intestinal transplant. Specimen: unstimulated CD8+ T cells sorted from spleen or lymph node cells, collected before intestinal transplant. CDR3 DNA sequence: TGTGCCATCGCGGGAGCGGTGGGGGAGACCCAGTACTTC. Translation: CAIAGAVGETQYF.